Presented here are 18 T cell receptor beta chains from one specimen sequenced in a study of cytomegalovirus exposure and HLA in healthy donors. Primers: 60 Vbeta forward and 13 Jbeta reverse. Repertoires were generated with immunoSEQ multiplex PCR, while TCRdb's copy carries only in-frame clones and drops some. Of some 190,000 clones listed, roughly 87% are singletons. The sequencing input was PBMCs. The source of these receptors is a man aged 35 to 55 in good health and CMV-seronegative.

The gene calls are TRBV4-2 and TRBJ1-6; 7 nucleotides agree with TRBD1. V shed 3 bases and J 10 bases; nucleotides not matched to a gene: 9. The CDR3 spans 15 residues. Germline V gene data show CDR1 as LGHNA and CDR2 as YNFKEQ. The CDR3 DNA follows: TGTGCCAGCAGCCATGAGACAGGGACGGGCTCACCCCTCCACTTT. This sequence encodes CASSHETGTGSPLHF.

The DNA of the CDR3 is TGTGCCAGCAGCCATCACGACAGGGGGATCGGCGGGGAGCTGTTTTTT. Translated, it gives CASSHHDRGIGGELFF. The chain combines TRBV7-2 with TRBJ2-2, with 9 bases lining up with TRBD1. Trimming removed 5 bases from V and 7 bases from J; junction bases left unmatched: 11. This CDR3 spans 16 amino acids. CDR1 and CDR2 (germline): SGHTA, FQGNSA.

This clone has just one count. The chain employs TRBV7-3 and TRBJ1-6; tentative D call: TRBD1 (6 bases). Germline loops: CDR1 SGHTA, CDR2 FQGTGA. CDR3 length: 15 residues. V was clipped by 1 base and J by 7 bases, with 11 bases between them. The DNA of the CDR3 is TGTGCCAGCAGCTTAAGCGGGGGCCTCAATTCACCCCTCCACTTT. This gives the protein CASSLSGGLNSPLHF.

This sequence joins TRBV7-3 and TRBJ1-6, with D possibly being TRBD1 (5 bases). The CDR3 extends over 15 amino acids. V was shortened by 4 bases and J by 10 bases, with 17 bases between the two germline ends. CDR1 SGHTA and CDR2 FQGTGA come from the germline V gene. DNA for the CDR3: TGTGCCAGCAGCTCCCAAGGCAGGGCATGGTCACCCCTCCACTTT. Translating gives CASSSQGRAWSPLHF.

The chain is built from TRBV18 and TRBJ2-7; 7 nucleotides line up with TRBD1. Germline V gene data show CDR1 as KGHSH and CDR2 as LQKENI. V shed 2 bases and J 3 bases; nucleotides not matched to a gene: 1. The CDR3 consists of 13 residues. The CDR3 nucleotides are TGTGCCAGCTCACCAAGACAGGGCTACGAGCAGTACTTC. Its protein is CASSPRQGYEQYF.

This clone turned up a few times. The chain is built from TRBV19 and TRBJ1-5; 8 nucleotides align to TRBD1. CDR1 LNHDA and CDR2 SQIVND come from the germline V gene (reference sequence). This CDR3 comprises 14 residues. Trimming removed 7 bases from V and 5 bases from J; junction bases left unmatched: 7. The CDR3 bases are TGTGCCAGTATGAGAGGCAGGGGGCATCAGCCCCAGCATTTT. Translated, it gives CASMRGRGHQPQHF.

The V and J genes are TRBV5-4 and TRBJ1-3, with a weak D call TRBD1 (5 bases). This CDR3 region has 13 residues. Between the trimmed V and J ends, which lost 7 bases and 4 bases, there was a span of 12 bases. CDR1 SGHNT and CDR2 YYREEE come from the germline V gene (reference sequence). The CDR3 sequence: CASGLSGGNTIYF. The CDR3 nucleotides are TGTGCCAGCGGCCTTTCAGGGGGAAACACCATATATTTT.

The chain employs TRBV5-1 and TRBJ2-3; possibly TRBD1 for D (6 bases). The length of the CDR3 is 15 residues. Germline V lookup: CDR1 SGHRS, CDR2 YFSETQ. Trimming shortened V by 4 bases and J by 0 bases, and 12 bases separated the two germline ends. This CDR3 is CASSPSRGSTDTQYF. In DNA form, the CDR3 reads TGCGCCAGCAGCCCATCCAGGGGTAGCACAGATACGCAGTATTTT.

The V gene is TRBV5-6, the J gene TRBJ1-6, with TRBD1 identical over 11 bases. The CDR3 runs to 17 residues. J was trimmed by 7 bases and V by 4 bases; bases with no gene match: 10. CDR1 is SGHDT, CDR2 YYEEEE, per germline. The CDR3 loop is CASSPRTGGDLNSPLHF. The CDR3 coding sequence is TGTGCCAGCAGCCCAAGGACAGGGGGCGATTTAAATTCACCCCTCCACTTT.

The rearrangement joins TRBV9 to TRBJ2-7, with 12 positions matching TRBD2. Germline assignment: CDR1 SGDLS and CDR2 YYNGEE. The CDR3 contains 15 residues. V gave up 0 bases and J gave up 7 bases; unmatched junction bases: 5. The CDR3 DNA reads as TGTGCCAGCAGCGTAGACCCTGGACTAGCGGGAGAGCAGTACTTC. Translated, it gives CASSVDPGLAGEQYF.

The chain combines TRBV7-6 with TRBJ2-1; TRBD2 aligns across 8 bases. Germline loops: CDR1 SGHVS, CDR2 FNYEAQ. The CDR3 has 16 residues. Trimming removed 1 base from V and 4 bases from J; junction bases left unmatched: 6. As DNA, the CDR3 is TGTGCCAGCAGCTTAGACCTCGGGGGGGGGTACAATGAGCAGTTCTTC. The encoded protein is CASSLDLGGGYNEQFF.

The DNA of the CDR3 is TGTGCCAGCAGCTTAGAACGGTCCCCTTACAATGAGCAGTTCTTC. Translated, it gives CASSLERSPYNEQFF. The chain carries TRBV11-2 and TRBJ2-1; no clear D. V lost 0 bases to trimming and J lost 4 bases, with 10 bases between them. Germline V gene lookup returns CDR1 SGHAT and CDR2 FQNNGV. This CDR3 comprises 15 residues.

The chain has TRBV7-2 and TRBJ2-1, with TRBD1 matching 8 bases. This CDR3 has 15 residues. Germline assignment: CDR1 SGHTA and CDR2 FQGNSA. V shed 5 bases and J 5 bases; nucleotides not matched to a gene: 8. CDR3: CASSRPGTGNNEQFF. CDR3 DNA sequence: TGTGCCAGCAGCCGTCCCGGGACAGGAAACAATGAGCAGTTCTTC.

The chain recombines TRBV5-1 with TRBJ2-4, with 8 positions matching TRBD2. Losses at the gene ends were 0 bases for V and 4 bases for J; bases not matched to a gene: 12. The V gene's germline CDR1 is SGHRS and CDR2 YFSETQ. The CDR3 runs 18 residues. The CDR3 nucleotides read TGCGCCAGCAGCTTGGTCGAAGCTACTAGCGGTAAAAAAAACATTCAGTACTTC. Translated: CASSLVEATSGKKNIQYF.

The CDR3 nucleotides read TGTGCCAGCAGCCAAGAACCGACAGGGGGAAACACCATATATTTT. Residues: CASSQEPTGGNTIYF. V usage is TRBV4-2 and J usage is TRBJ1-3; 7 bases agree with TRBD1. The CDR3 is 15 amino acids. V shed 0 bases and J 4 bases; nucleotides not matched to a gene: 3. Per germline, CDR1 LGHNA and CDR2 YNFKEQ.

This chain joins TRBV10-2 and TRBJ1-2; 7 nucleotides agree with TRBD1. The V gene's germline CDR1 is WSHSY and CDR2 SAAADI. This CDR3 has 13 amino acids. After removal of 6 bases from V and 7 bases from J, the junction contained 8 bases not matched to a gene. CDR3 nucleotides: TGCGCCAGCAGGGAGACAGGGACCGGTGGCTACACCTTC. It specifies CASRETGTGGYTF.

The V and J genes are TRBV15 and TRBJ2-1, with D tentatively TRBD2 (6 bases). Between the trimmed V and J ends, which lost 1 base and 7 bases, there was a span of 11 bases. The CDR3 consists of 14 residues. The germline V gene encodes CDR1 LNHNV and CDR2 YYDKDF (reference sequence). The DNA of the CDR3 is TGTGCCACCAGCAGAGGTGGAGGGTGGAATGAGCAGTTCTTC. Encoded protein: CATSRGGGWNEQFF.

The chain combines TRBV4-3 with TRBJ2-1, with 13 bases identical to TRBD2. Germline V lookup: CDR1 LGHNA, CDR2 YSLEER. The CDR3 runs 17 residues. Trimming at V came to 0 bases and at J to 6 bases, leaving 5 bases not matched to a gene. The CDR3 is CASSQDGLAGVGNEQFF. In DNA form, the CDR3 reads TGCGCCAGCAGCCAAGATGGACTAGCGGGAGTCGGCAATGAGCAGTTCTTC.